This T cell receptor (beta chain) was obtained from a study of cytomegalovirus exposure and HLA in healthy donors. V was shortened by 4 bases and J by 1 base, with 16 bases between the two germline ends. The CDR3 has 16 amino acids. Per the germline V gene, CDR1 is SGHVS and CDR2 is FQNEAQ. Broader study findings: A prior analysis recorded that most TCR beta V segments were productive about 87% or about 30% of the time. Three CMV-associated chains proved CMV antigen-specific in vitro.

Vbeta (60) and Jbeta (13) primers were used in the PCR. This table comes from immunoSEQ multiplex PCR, and its TCRdb copy is limited to in-frame clones, with some not included. The sample carries some 92,000 clones, more than 60% recorded once. A note on this clone: Antigen: not known.

J is TRBJ1-1 and V is TRBV7-8; D may be TRBD1 (6 bases). Sequenced: PBMCs. The clonotype comes from a man aged 18 to 35 in good health and CMV-seropositive. The CDR3 nucleotides read TGTGCCAGCAGCTCCCCCGTTAAGACAGGGAACACTGAAGCTTTCTTT. Its protein is CASSSPVKTGNTEAFF.